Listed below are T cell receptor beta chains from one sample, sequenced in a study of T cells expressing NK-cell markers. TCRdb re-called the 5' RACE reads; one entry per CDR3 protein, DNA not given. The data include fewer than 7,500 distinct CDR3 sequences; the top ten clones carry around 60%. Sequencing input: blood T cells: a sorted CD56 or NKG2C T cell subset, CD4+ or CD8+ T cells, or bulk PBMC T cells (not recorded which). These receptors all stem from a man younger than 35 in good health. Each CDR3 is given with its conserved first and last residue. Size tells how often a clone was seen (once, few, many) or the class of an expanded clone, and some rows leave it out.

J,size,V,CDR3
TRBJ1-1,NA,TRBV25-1,CASSVPGGTEAFF
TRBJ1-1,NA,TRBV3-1,CASSQGSMDTEAFF
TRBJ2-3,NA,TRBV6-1,CATRPSGRNTDTQYF
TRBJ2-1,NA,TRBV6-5,CASSYRDSYNEQFF
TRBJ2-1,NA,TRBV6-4,CASSDRGENNEQFF
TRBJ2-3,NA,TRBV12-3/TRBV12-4,CASSSTRGVGDTQYF
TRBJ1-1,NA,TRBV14,CASSHKWGANTEAFF
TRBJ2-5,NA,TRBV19,CASSISTVPWETQYF
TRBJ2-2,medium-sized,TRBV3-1,CASSPPFYGDGELFF
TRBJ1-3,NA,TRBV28,CASSSIDRNGNTIYF
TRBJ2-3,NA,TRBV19,CASSILQGADTQYF
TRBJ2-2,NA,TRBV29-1,CSVTGTENTGELFF
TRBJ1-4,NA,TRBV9,CASSPGGGANEKLFF
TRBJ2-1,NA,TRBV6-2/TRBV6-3,CASSYINNEQFF
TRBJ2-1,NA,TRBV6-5,CASSHTGDSYNEQFF
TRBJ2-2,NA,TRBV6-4,CASSELGQGNTGELFF
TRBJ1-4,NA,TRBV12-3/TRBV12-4,CASSKRTGSNEKLFF
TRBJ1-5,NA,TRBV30,CAWSVGRDDQPQHF
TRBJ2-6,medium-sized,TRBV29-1,CSVWTDPISGANVLTF
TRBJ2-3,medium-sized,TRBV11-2,CASSLALDTQYF
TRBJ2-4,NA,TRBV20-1,CSAREWGESKNIQYF
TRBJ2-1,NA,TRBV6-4,CASSGSELAGYNEQFF
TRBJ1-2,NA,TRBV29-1,CSVDTTKRSNYGYTF
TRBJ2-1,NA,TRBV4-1,CASGPRGISYNEQFF
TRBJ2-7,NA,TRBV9,CASSVAAGPYYEQYF
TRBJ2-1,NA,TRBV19,CASRVTGGRLNNEQFF
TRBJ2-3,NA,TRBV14,CASSQGQGVADTQYF
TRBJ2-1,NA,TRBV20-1,CSAGALALTEQFF
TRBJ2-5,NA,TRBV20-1,CSARDEGGGPSETQYF
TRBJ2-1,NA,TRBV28,CASRERGTYNEQFF
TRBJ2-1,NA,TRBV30,CAWIPAKRSTGSEQFF
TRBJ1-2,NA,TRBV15,CATSRALWDRGDSDYGYTF
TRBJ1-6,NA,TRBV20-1,CSARLPGTGDSSPLHF
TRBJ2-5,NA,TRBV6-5,CASSYSRGRPGETQYF
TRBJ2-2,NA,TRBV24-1,CATSDTGTVLGGELFF
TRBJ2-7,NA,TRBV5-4,CASSLRGTGRDEQYF
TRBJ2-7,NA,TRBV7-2,CASSLVIAGGGEQYF
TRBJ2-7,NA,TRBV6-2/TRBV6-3,CASSPMLSAGVTSYEQYF
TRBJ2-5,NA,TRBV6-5,CASSYLQGHPEEETQYF
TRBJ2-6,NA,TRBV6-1,CASSEATSGANVLTF
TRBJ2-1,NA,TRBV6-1,CASSQGRTGPYNEQFF
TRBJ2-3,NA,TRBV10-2,CASSKAGPFSTDTQYF
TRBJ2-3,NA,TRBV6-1,CASSEEVGQGGRDTQYF
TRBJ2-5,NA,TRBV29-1,CSVVRIQETQYF
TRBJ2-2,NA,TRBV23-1,CAGYYGGSNTGELFF
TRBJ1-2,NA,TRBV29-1,CSVDTPGRNYGYTF